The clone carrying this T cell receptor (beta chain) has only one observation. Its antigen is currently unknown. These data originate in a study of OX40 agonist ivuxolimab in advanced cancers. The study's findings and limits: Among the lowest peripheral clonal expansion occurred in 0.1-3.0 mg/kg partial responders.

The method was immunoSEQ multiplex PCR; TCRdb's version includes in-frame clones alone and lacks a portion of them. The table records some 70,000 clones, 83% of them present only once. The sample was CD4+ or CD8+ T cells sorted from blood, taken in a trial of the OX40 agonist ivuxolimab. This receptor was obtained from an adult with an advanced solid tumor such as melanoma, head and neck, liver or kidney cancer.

The DNA of the CDR3 is TGCAGCGTTGGGACAGGGAATTTCTATGGCTACACCTTC. Translation gives CSVGTGNFYGYTF. The genes are TRBV29-1 and TRBJ1-2; TRBD1 matches 8 bases. The CDR3 extends over 13 amino acids. The germline CDR1 and CDR2 sequences are SQVTM and ANQGSEA. J lost 4 bases, V lost 4 bases, and 5 bases had no gene match. The full variable domain, rest sourced from reference TRBV29-1 and TRBJ1-2, is SAVISQKPSRDICQRGTSLTIQCQVDSQVTMMFWYRQQPGQSLTLIATANQGSEATYESGFVIDKFPISRPNLTFSTLTVSNMSPEDSSIYLCSVGTGNFYGYTFGSGTRLTVV.